Shown below are 2 T cell receptor beta chains from a single sample sequenced in a study of T cell changes during pregnancy in multiple sclerosis. Profiled with immunoSEQ multiplex PCR; TCRdb holds only in-frame clones, not every one. Altogether 40,000 to 45,000 clones are present, about 94% being singletons, with the ten largest covering under 2%. Specimen: peripheral blood, collected in the third trimester of pregnancy. The receptor set was obtained from a female donor with multiple sclerosis, enrolled in a pregnancy study.

The rearrangement links TRBV9 to TRBJ2-2; D unresolved. The CDR3 sequence is 14 residues long. Germline assignment: CDR1 SGDLS and CDR2 YYNGEE. Trimming stripped 5 bases from V and 5 bases from J, with 13 bases between. CDR3 sequence reads: CASSRKTATGELFF. The CDR3 DNA is TGTGCCAGCAGTCGAAAAACTGCAACCGGGGAGCTGTTTTTT.

The V and J genes are TRBV7-9 and TRBJ2-7; possible D gene TRBD2, 6 bases. The CDR3 contains 13 residues. CDR1 SEHNR and CDR2 FQNEAQ come from the germline V gene (reference sequence). Trimming removed 6 bases at V and 1 base at J, with 10 bases between. This CDR3 reads CASRGRESYEQYF. Written as DNA, the CDR3 is TGTGCCAGCAGGGGCCGGGAGTCCTACGAGCAGTACTTC.